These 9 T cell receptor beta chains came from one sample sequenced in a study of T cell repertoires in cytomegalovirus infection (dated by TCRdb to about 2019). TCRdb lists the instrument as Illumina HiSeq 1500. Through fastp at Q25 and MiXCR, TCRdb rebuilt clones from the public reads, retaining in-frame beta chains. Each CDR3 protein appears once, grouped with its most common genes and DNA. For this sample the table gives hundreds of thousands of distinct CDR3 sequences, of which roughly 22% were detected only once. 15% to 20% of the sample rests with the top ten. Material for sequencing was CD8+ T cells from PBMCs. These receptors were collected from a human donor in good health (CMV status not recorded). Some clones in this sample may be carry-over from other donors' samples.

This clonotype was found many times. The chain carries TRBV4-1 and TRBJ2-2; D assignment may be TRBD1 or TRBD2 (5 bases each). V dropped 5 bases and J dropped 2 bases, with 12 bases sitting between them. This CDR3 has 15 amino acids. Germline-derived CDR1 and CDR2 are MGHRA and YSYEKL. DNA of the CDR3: TGCGCCAGCAGCACTCGGGACGGAAACACCGGGGAGCTGTTTTTT. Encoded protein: CASSTRDGNTGELFF.

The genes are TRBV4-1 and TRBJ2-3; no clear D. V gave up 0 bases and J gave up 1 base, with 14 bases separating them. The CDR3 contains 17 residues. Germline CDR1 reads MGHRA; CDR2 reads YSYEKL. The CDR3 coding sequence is TGCGCCAGCAGCCAAGATCCGGGTCGGCAGGGCACAGATACGCAGTATTTT. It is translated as CASSQDPGRQGTDTQYF.

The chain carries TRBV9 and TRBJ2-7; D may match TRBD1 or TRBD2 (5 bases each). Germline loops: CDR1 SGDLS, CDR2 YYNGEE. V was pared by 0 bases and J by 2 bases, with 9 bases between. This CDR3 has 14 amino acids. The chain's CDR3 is CASSVDGGAYEQYF. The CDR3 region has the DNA TGTGCCAGCAGCGTAGATGGGGGAGCCTACGAGCAGTACTTC.

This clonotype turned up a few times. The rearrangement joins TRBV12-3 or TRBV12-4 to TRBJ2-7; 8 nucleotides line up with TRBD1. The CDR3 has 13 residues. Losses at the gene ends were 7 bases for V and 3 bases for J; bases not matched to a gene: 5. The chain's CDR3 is CASKTGGLYEQYF. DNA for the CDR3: TGTGCCAGCAAAACAGGGGGACTCTACGAGCAGTACTTC.

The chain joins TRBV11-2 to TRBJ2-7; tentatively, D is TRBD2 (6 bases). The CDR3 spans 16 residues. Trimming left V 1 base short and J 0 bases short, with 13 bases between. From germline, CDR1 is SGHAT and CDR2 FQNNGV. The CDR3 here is CASSLAASESSYEQYF. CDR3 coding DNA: TGTGCCAGCAGCTTAGCGGCTAGCGAGAGCTCCTACGAGCAGTACTTC.

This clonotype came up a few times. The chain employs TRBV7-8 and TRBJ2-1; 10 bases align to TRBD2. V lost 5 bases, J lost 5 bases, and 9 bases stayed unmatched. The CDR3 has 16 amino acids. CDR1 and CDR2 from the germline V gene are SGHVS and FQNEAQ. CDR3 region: CASSPPSAGGNNEQFF. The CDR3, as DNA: TGTGCCAGCAGCCCACCATCAGCGGGGGGGAACAATGAGCAGTTCTTC. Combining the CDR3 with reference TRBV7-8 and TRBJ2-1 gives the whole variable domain GAGVSQSPRYKVAKRGQDVALRCDPISGHVSLFWYQQALGQGPEFLTYFQNEAQLDKSGLPSDRFFAERPEGSVSTLKIQRTQQEDSAVYLCASSPPSAGGNNEQFFGPGTRLTVL.

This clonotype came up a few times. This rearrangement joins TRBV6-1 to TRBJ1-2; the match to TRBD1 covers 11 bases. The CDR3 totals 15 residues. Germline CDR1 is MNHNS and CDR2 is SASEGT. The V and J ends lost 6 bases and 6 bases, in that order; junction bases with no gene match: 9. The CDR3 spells CASSPWTGGADGYTF. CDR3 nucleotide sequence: TGTGCCAGCAGCCCCTGGACAGGGGGCGCCGATGGCTACACCTTC.

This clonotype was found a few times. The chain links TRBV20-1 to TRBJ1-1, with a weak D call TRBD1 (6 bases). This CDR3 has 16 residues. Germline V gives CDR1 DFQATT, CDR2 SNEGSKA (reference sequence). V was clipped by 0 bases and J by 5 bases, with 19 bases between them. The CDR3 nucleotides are TGCAGTGCTAGAGATCGCACAGGGCCATATGAGACTGAAGCTTTCTTT. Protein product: CSARDRTGPYETEAFF.

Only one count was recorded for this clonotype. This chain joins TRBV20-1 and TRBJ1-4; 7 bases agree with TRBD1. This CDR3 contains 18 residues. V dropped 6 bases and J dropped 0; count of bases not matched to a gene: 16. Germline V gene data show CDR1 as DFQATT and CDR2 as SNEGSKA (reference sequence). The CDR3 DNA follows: TGCAGTGCGACAGACCGTGAGGGGACAGAGACAACTAATGAAAAACTGTTTTTT. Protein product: CSATDREGTETTNEKLFF.